These T cell receptor beta chains were read from a single sample in a study of PD-1 blockade in classical Hodgkin lymphoma. Clones were read by immunoSEQ multiplex PCR, and TCRdb kept only the in-frame ones, dropping some. This sample has tens of thousands of clones, with around 80% found just once. Material: CD4+ T cells from blood, obtained before the fourth cycle of nivolumab. These receptors were taken from a human donor with classical Hodgkin lymphoma. Both conserved end residues are part of each CDR3. A D gene is named only where the DNA matches it firmly. A clone size is listed for some rows: how often the clone was seen (once, few, many), or a class if it is expanded.

CDR3nt: TGTGCCATCAGTGAGCCGACTAGCGGGGGAGAAGAGACCCAGTACTTC
CDR3aa: CAISEPTSGGEETQYF
v_gene: TRBV10-3
d_gene: TRBD2
abundance: few
j_gene: TRBJ2-5

CDR3nt: TGTGCCAGCAGCGGACTTAGGGGGGGTGTCTACAATGAGCAGTTCTTC
CDR3aa: CASSGLRGGVYNEQFF
v_gene: TRBV7-3
d_gene: -
abundance: -
j_gene: TRBJ2-1

CDR3nt: TGTGCCAGCCGAGTTGGTACGGTGAACACTGAAGCTTTCTTT
CDR3aa: CASRVGTVNTEAFF
v_gene: TRBV28
d_gene: -
abundance: -
j_gene: TRBJ1-1

CDR3nt: TGCGCCAGCACCCGGATGGGACAGGGAAGGGGCGAGCAGTTCTTC
CDR3aa: CASTRMGQGRGEQFF
v_gene: TRBV5-1
d_gene: TRBD1
abundance: -
j_gene: TRBJ2-1

CDR3nt: TGTGCCAGCAGGTACCGGGACATAGGGAATTCACCCCTCCACTTT
CDR3aa: CASRYRDIGNSPLHF
v_gene: TRBV28
d_gene: -
abundance: -
j_gene: TRBJ1-6

CDR3nt: TGTGCCAGCAGCCCCGACAGGGCCAACACTGAAGCTTTCTTT
CDR3aa: CASSPDRANTEAFF
v_gene: TRBV11-2
d_gene: TRBD1
abundance: -
j_gene: TRBJ1-1

CDR3nt: TGTGCCAGCAGCTTAGGCCGGACCGAGACCCAGTACTTC
CDR3aa: CASSLGRTETQYF
v_gene: TRBV7-2
d_gene: -
abundance: -
j_gene: TRBJ2-5

CDR3nt: TGTGCCAGCAGCTCTAACCGGGACGATTTTTCCTACTACACCTTC
CDR3aa: CASSSNRDDFSYYTF
v_gene: TRBV27
d_gene: -
abundance: -
j_gene: TRBJ1-2

CDR3nt: TGTGCCAGCAGCCCCAGTTCGTCCCCGAACACCGGGGAGCTGTTTTTT
CDR3aa: CASSPSSSPNTGELFF
v_gene: TRBV7-6
d_gene: -
abundance: -
j_gene: TRBJ2-2

CDR3nt: TGTGCCAGCAGAATGACAGGGCAAGCGGTAGGAAAACTGTTTTTT
CDR3aa: CASRMTGQAVGKLFF
v_gene: TRBV28
d_gene: TRBD1
abundance: -
j_gene: TRBJ1-4

CDR3nt: TGTGCCAGCAGCTTAGCGTGGGGCAGCACAGATACGCAGTATTTT
CDR3aa: CASSLAWGSTDTQYF
v_gene: TRBV7-9
d_gene: -
abundance: -
j_gene: TRBJ2-3

CDR3nt: TGTGCCAGCAGGGGACAGTCCGGGGAGCTGTTTTTT
CDR3aa: CASRGQSGELFF
v_gene: TRBV6-4
d_gene: TRBD1
abundance: -
j_gene: TRBJ2-2

CDR3nt: TGTGCCAGCAGTTATGAGAGGGGGAGCACAGATACGCAGTATTTT
CDR3aa: CASSYERGSTDTQYF
v_gene: TRBV6-5
d_gene: -
abundance: -
j_gene: TRBJ2-3

CDR3nt: TGTGCCAGCAGTTCCCAGGAGGGGGAGACCCAGTACTTC
CDR3aa: CASSSQEGETQYF
v_gene: TRBV6-6
d_gene: -
abundance: -
j_gene: TRBJ2-5

CDR3nt: TGTGCCAGCGACCCGGGACTCCAGAACACTGAAGCTTTCTTT
CDR3aa: CASDPGLQNTEAFF
v_gene: TRBV9
d_gene: -
abundance: -
j_gene: TRBJ1-1

CDR3nt: TGCGCCAGCAGCTTGGACCAGGGAGAGACCCAGTACTTC
CDR3aa: CASSLDQGETQYF
v_gene: TRBV5-1
d_gene: -
abundance: -
j_gene: TRBJ2-5

CDR3nt: TGTGCCAGCAGCCCAAGGACAGGGGAGGGCTATGGCTACACCTTC
CDR3aa: CASSPRTGEGYGYTF
v_gene: TRBV6-1
d_gene: TRBD1
abundance: -
j_gene: TRBJ1-2

CDR3nt: TGTGCCATCAGTGGGCCGGGGGGCGAGCAGTACTTC
CDR3aa: CAISGPGGEQYF
v_gene: TRBV10-3
d_gene: TRBD2
abundance: -
j_gene: TRBJ2-7

CDR3nt: TGTGCCACCAGCAGTACAGGGGGCTCCTACGAGCAGTACTTC
CDR3aa: CATSSTGGSYEQYF
v_gene: TRBV15
d_gene: TRBD1
abundance: -
j_gene: TRBJ2-7

CDR3nt: TGTGCCAGCAGTCAGCCCGGGAGCTTACGGACTGAAGCTTTCTTT
CDR3aa: CASSQPGSLRTEAFF
v_gene: TRBV6-5
d_gene: -
abundance: -
j_gene: TRBJ1-1

CDR3nt: TGCGCCAGCAGCGCGGAACAGACCCAGTACTTC
CDR3aa: CASSAEQTQYF
v_gene: TRBV5-1
d_gene: -
abundance: -
j_gene: TRBJ2-5

CDR3nt: TGTGCCAGCAGCTTGGCCGTAACACCTCCGGAGGTAGCTTTCTTT
CDR3aa: CASSLAVTPPEVAFF
v_gene: TRBV5-5
d_gene: -
abundance: -
j_gene: TRBJ1-1

CDR3nt: TGTGCCATCAGTGAGTCGGGGACAGGGGGCGAGCAGTACTTC
CDR3aa: CAISESGTGGEQYF
v_gene: TRBV10-3
d_gene: TRBD1
abundance: -
j_gene: TRBJ2-7

CDR3nt: TGTGCCAGCAGCGTGCGGGACAGGGGATACGAGCAGTACTTC
CDR3aa: CASSVRDRGYEQYF
v_gene: TRBV7-8
d_gene: TRBD1
abundance: -
j_gene: TRBJ2-7

CDR3nt: TGTGTCAGCAGTGAAGGGGGACAGAACAATGAGCAGTTCTTC
CDR3aa: CVSSEGGQNNEQFF
v_gene: TRBV6-1
d_gene: TRBD1
abundance: -
j_gene: TRBJ2-1

CDR3nt: TGTGCCAGCAGCTTGCAGGGGGGTGAGACCCAGTACTTC
CDR3aa: CASSLQGGETQYF
v_gene: TRBV9
d_gene: -
abundance: once
j_gene: TRBJ2-5

CDR3nt: TGTGCCAGCAGTTACGGTACTCGGGCGGGACGGCGGTACTTC
CDR3aa: CASSYGTRAGRRYF
v_gene: TRBV6-5
d_gene: -
abundance: -
j_gene: TRBJ2-7

CDR3nt: TGTGCCAGCAGTGCACAGGAGGGGGGCACTGAAGCTTTCTTT
CDR3aa: CASSAQEGGTEAFF
v_gene: TRBV6-5
d_gene: -
abundance: -
j_gene: TRBJ1-1

CDR3nt: TGTGCCAGCAGCATAGGACAGGGCGGAGAAAAACTGTTTTTT
CDR3aa: CASSIGQGGEKLFF
v_gene: TRBV7-2
d_gene: TRBD1
abundance: -
j_gene: TRBJ1-4

CDR3nt: TGCGCCAGCAGCTTAAATCAGGGGGCGCAGGCTGGCTACACCTTC
CDR3aa: CASSLNQGAQAGYTF
v_gene: TRBV5-1
d_gene: TRBD1
abundance: -
j_gene: TRBJ1-2

CDR3nt: TGTGCCAGCAGTCTTGGTCGTGGCTACACCTTC
CDR3aa: CASSLGRGYTF
v_gene: TRBV28
d_gene: -
abundance: -
j_gene: TRBJ1-2

CDR3nt: TGCGCCAGCAGCCCCCAGACCTATGGCTACACCTTC
CDR3aa: CASSPQTYGYTF
v_gene: TRBV5-1
d_gene: -
abundance: -
j_gene: TRBJ1-2

CDR3nt: TGTGCCAGCAGTTCCGCGCTGGGCGCCCTCTATGGCTACACCTTC
CDR3aa: CASSSALGALYGYTF
v_gene: TRBV6-6
d_gene: -
abundance: -
j_gene: TRBJ1-2

CDR3nt: TGTGCCAGCTCGACCACCCCAGGGTTAGATACGCAGTATTTT
CDR3aa: CASSTTPGLDTQYF
v_gene: TRBV18
d_gene: -
abundance: -
j_gene: TRBJ2-3

CDR3nt: TGTGCCAGCAGCTTAAACGGGGCAGGGGTCGGAAACACCATATATTTT
CDR3aa: CASSLNGAGVGNTIYF
v_gene: TRBV7-2
d_gene: -
abundance: -
j_gene: TRBJ1-3

CDR3nt: TGTGCCAGTCGATCGCGACAGGTGGATCAGCCCCAGCATTTT
CDR3aa: CASRSRQVDQPQHF
v_gene: TRBV19
d_gene: -
abundance: -
j_gene: TRBJ1-5

CDR3nt: TGCGCCAGCAGCCTCGACTCAAGGAGGAATCAGCCCCAGCATTTT
CDR3aa: CASSLDSRRNQPQHF
v_gene: TRBV4-3
d_gene: -
abundance: -
j_gene: TRBJ1-5

CDR3nt: TGCAGCGTCAGGAGCGGGGGGGCTTACTACGAGCAGTACTTC
CDR3aa: CSVRSGGAYYEQYF
v_gene: TRBV29-1
d_gene: TRBD2
abundance: -
j_gene: TRBJ2-7

CDR3nt: TGTGCCAGCAGTCCAGGACTAGCTTCTTTCGAGCAGTACTTC
CDR3aa: CASSPGLASFEQYF
v_gene: TRBV25-1
d_gene: TRBD2
abundance: -
j_gene: TRBJ2-7

CDR3nt: TGCAGCGTTTGGGGACAGGACTATGGCTACACCTTC
CDR3aa: CSVWGQDYGYTF
v_gene: TRBV29-1
d_gene: TRBD1
abundance: -
j_gene: TRBJ1-2

CDR3nt: TGTGCCAGTAGGGACGCCCGGGACAGGGAAGCTTTCTTT
CDR3aa: CASRDARDREAFF
v_gene: TRBV19
d_gene: TRBD1
abundance: -
j_gene: TRBJ1-1

CDR3nt: TGCGCCACCAGGGCCCGGGGGGCGGGCACTGAAGCTTTCTTT
CDR3aa: CATRARGAGTEAFF
v_gene: TRBV4-3
d_gene: -
abundance: -
j_gene: TRBJ1-1